A single sample is the source of the 24 T cell receptor beta chains below, sequenced in a study of blood T cells in healthy people across ages. Through a sample-barcoded 5' primer and a J-beta primer mix, a second PCR was run for about 6 to 11 cycles. TCRdb called the 5' RACE reads again in MiXCR, with one record for every CDR3 protein. The sample consists of 1.5 million to 2 million distinct CDR3 sequences, around half of them appearing once. Specimen: blood. Source of these receptors: a woman in her forties in good health.

This sequence joins TRBV28 and TRBJ2-7; the D call may be TRBD1 or TRBD2 (5 bases each). Deletions cut 6 bases from V and 0 bases from J, with 15 bases between. Germline CDR1 is MDHEN and CDR2 is SYDVKM. The CDR3 runs to 15 residues. The CDR3 loop is CASRPSGTISYEQYF. CDR3 nucleotide sequence: TGTGCCAGCAGACCCTCCGGGACGATCTCCTACGAGCAGTACTTC.

The chain links TRBV11-1 to TRBJ2-7; D is perhaps TRBD1 (6 bases). V lost 5 bases to trimming and J lost 3 bases, with 17 bases between them. The CDR3 contains 15 residues. In germline, CDR1 is SGHAT, CDR2 FQDESV (reference sequence). The CDR3 coding sequence is TGTGCCAGCAGCCCAAGACTCGACAGGTACTACGAGCAGTACTTC. Translating gives CASSPRLDRYYEQYF. Looking up the rest from reference TRBV11-1 and TRBJ2-7 gives the full variable domain: EAEVAQSPRYKITEKSQAVAFWCDPISGHATLYWYRQILGQGPELLVQFQDESVVDDSQLPKDRFSAERLKGVDSTLKIQPAELGDSAMYLCASSPRLDRYYEQYFGPGTRLTVT.

This sequence joins TRBV7-9 and TRBJ1-1; D may be TRBD1 (5 bases). CDR3 length: 14 residues. Germline CDR1 reads SEHNR; CDR2 reads FQNEAQ (reference sequence). V was trimmed by 7 bases and J by 1 base, leaving 13 bases between them. For the CDR3, the DNA is TGTGCCAGCATCCCCCGGGACGGGAACACTGAAGCTTTCTTT. This encodes CASIPRDGNTEAFF.

The chain carries TRBV6-4 and TRBJ1-1; D not certain. V was trimmed by 7 bases and J by 0 bases, leaving 12 bases between them. CDR3 length: 14 amino acids. CDR1 is MRHNA, CDR2 SNTAGT, per germline. The CDR3 DNA reads as TGTGCCAGCAAGTGGAGCTATATGAACACTGAAGCTTTCTTT. Its translation: CASKWSYMNTEAFF.

The V and J genes are TRBV27 and TRBJ1-2; no clear D. Per germline, CDR1 MNHEY and CDR2 SMNVEV (reference sequence). The CDR3 is made up of 17 amino acids. V was cut by 6 bases and J by 0 bases, with 20 bases left in between. The CDR3 reads CASRDPHAPSTNYGYTF. The CDR3, as DNA: TGTGCCAGCAGGGACCCTCATGCCCCTTCCACTAACTATGGCTACACCTTC.

The V gene is TRBV7-9, the J gene TRBJ1-2, with a tentative D call TRBD1 (5 bases). The CDR3 extends over 15 amino acids. Germline V gene sequence: CDR1 SEHNR, CDR2 FQNEAQ (reference sequence). The V end was cut by 0 bases, the J end by 0 bases, with 8 bases between. CDR3 in DNA: TGTGCCAGCAGCTTAGCCTTGGGACCTAACTATGGCTACACCTTC. Amino acids: CASSLALGPNYGYTF.

This clonotype was counted only a few times. This chain joins TRBV29-1 and TRBJ1-2; D is uncertain. V was clipped by 0 bases and J by 0 bases, with 11 bases between them. The CDR3 runs 15 residues. In germline, CDR1 is SQVTM, CDR2 ANQGSEA. The CDR3 region has the DNA TGCAGCGTTGAAGATAGGCACGGGACTAACTATGGCTACACCTTC. It specifies CSVEDRHGTNYGYTF.

The chain is built from TRBV7-8 and TRBJ1-2; 9 bases map to TRBD1. After removal of 0 bases from V and 8 bases from J, the junction contained 10 bases not matched to a gene. CDR1 and CDR2 from the germline V gene are SGHVS and FQNEAQ. This CDR3 is built from 16 residues. CDR3: CASSLARGQGRDGYTF. The DNA for the CDR3 is TGTGCCAGCAGCTTAGCGCGAGGACAGGGGAGAGACGGCTACACCTTC.

This chain uses TRBV24-1 with TRBJ2-1, with a possible D match to TRBD2 (6 bases). The CDR3 length is 15 residues. From germline, CDR1 is KGHDR and CDR2 SFDVKD. V was cut by 4 bases and J by 4 bases, with 13 bases left in between. CDR3 sequence reads: CATSEREVRYNEQFF. CDR3 bases: TGTGCCACCAGTGAAAGGGAGGTGAGATACAATGAGCAGTTCTTC.

The gene calls are TRBV11-2 and TRBJ2-3; 9 nucleotides agree with TRBD1. The CDR3 covers 16 residues. The J segment lost 3 bases and the V segment lost 5 bases, leaving 9 bases of the junction unmatched. Germline CDR1 is SGHAT and CDR2 is FQNNGV. The CDR3 loop is CASSPRDRVLTDTQYF. The CDR3 nucleotides are TGTGCCAGCAGCCCTCGGGACAGGGTTTTAACAGATACGCAGTATTTT.

The gene calls are TRBV10-3 and TRBJ2-7; TRBD2 matches 9 bases. The CDR3 is 15 amino acids. The germline CDR1 and CDR2 sequences are ENHRY and SYGVKD. With 3 bases clipped from V and 4 bases from J, the junction kept 7 bases outside the gene matches. CDR3 DNA: TGTGCCATCAGTGACGCGGGAGGGGGCCGTTACGAGCAGTACTTC. It translates to CAISDAGGGRYEQYF.

The chain employs TRBV27 and TRBJ2-7; D unclear. The CDR3 extends over 12 amino acids. V lost 8 bases and J 7 bases, leaving 15 bases between the germline ends. Germline V gene sequence: CDR1 MNHEY, CDR2 SMNVEV (reference sequence). The CDR3 DNA reads as TGTGCCAGCGGCTACTGGATGGAGGAGCAGTACTTC. This translates into CASGYWMEEQYF.

This chain joins TRBV10-2 and TRBJ2-5; 9 nucleotides match TRBD2. CDR1 is WSHSY, CDR2 SAAADI, per germline. The V and J ends lost 4 bases and 5 bases, in that order; junction bases with no gene match: 5. The CDR3 has 14 amino acids. The CDR3 region has the DNA TGCGCCAGCAGTGGCGGGGGGGCTTTGGAGACCCAGTACTTC. As protein: CASSGGGALETQYF.

The CDR3, as DNA: TGTGCCAGCAGCCTCGCTAGGAACTACAATGAGCAGTTCTTC. Its translation is CASSLARNYNEQFF. This rearrangement joins TRBV3-1 to TRBJ2-1, with D uncertain. Per the germline V gene, CDR1 is LGHDT and CDR2 is YNNKEL (reference sequence). This CDR3 comprises 14 residues. V dropped 4 bases and J dropped 3 bases, with 10 bases sitting between them.

This clonotype was seen a few times. The chain employs TRBV5-1 and TRBJ2-5, with no clear D. Germline-derived CDR1 and CDR2 are SGHRS and YFSETQ. The CDR3 is 14 amino acids. V was pared by 4 bases and J by 3 bases, with 13 bases between. The CDR3 region is CASSRHSNEETQYF. The CDR3 nucleotides are TGCGCCAGCAGCCGACACTCCAATGAAGAGACCCAGTACTTC.

This clonotype came up a few times. The rearrangement links TRBV4-3 to TRBJ2-3; TRBD2 agrees at 12 bases. Germline CDR1 LGHNA, CDR2 YSLEER. This CDR3 is built from 17 residues. J lost 5 bases, V lost 0 bases, and 6 bases had no gene match. CDR3 in DNA: TGCGCCAGCAGCCAAGACCCTAGCGGGGGGGCGGTAGATACGCAGTATTTT. Amino acid sequence: CASSQDPSGGAVDTQYF.

The gene calls are TRBV4-3 and TRBJ2-5; D may be TRBD2 (5 bases). Germline CDR1 is LGHNA and CDR2 is YSLEER. The CDR3 runs to 16 residues. Between the trimmed V and J ends, which lost 3 bases and 4 bases, there was a span of 18 bases. CDR3 sequence: CASSQGWQTEGETQYF. In nucleotides, the CDR3 is TGCGCCAGCAGCCAGGGGTGGCAAACCGAGGGAGAGACCCAGTACTTC.

The chain links TRBV20-1 to TRBJ1-5, with TRBD1 matching 9 bases. The CDR3 is 14 residues long. Trimming took 6 bases from V and 2 from J; bases not matched to a gene: 5. Germline loops: CDR1 DFQATT, CDR2 SNEGSKA (reference sequence). The CDR3 protein is CSAGTGKGNQPQHF. CDR3 nucleotides: TGCAGTGCGGGGACAGGGAAAGGCAATCAGCCCCAGCATTTT.

This clonotype was detected once. V gene TRBV6-5 combines with J gene TRBJ2-3; the D gene is possibly TRBD1 (5 bases). CDR3 length equals 14 residues. The germline V gene encodes CDR1 MNHEY and CDR2 SVGAGI. Trimming cost V 6 bases and J 4 bases, with 14 bases left between them. The CDR3 loop reads CASRRQWTSDTQYF. The DNA of the CDR3 is TGTGCCAGCAGGAGACAGTGGACATCAGATACGCAGTATTTT.

The chain is built from TRBV6-5 and TRBJ1-5; D is unresolved. CDR3 length: 17 residues. Germline assignment: CDR1 MNHEY and CDR2 SVGAGI. Trimming cost V 0 bases and J 2 bases, with 14 bases left between them. The DNA of the CDR3 is TGTGCCAGCAGTTACTCGATGCCTTCCAGCGGCAATCAGCCCCAGCATTTT. Translated, it gives CASSYSMPSSGNQPQHF.

In this sample, this clonotype turned up a few times. CDR3 region: CSAPAGKGMNTEAFF. The CDR3 coding sequence is TGCAGTGCTCCCGCGGGGAAGGGCATGAACACTGAAGCTTTCTTT. V and J are TRBV20-1 and TRBJ1-1; D is unclear. Germline CDR1 reads DFQATT; CDR2 reads SNEGSKA (reference sequence). V shed 5 bases and J shed 0 bases, with 16 bases lying between them. This CDR3 has 15 residues.

The chain couples TRBV7-2 to TRBJ1-2; the D is unclear. Trimming shortened V by 5 bases and J by 4 bases, and 14 bases separated the two germline ends. The CDR3 covers 14 residues. The germline V gene has CDR1 SGHTA and CDR2 FQGNSA. The DNA of the CDR3 is TGTGCCAGCAGCCCCCCGGGAGGGATCTATGGCTACACCTTC. It translates to CASSPPGGIYGYTF.

This clonotype was observed at least ten times. The genes are TRBV20-1 and TRBJ2-3; either TRBD1 or TRBD2 may supply D (6 bases each). The CDR3 covers 12 residues. Germline lookup yields CDR1 DFQATT and CDR2 SNEGSKA (reference sequence). Trimming stripped 4 bases from V and 3 bases from J, with 8 bases between. The CDR3: CSAKGGTDTQYF. The CDR3, as DNA: TGCAGTGCTAAGGGGGGTACAGATACGCAGTATTTT.

The sample holds a few counts of this clonotype. This chain uses TRBV29-1 with TRBJ2-4; tentatively, D is TRBD1 (6 bases). The CDR3 has 13 amino acids. Germline V gene lookup returns CDR1 SQVTM and CDR2 ANQGSEA. The V and J ends lost 4 bases and 8 bases respectively, with 15 bases between them. The CDR3 DNA reads TGCAGCGTTGCGGTTAGACAGGCCGACATTCAGTACTTC. Translated: CSVAVRQADIQYF.